This T cell receptor beta chain was recorded in a study of cytotoxic CD8 clonotypes in ibrutinib-treated CLL. Study details: Response sampling came at median approximately a year of treatment, ranging about 6 to 36 months.

Trimming stripped 2 bases from V and 2 bases from J, with 12 bases between. CDR3 size: 15 residues. CDR1 and CDR2 (germline): SGHDN, FVKESK. Measured with immunoSEQ multiplex PCR; TCRdb has only the in-frame clones, and not every one. The table has more than 85,000 clones, more than 75% seen once. This TCR was recovered from a human donor with chronic lymphocytic leukemia. Specimen: PBMCs, collected after 12 months of ibrutinib treatment. The rearrangement uses TRBV14 and TRBJ2-5, with a tentative D call TRBD2 (6 bases). The CDR3 region has the DNA TGTGCCAGCAGCCAATTCCGGACTATACAAGAGACCCAGTACTTC. This codes for CASSQFRTIQETQYF.